This TCR beta chain comes out of a study of cytomegalovirus exposure and HLA in healthy donors. Concerning this clone: Its antigen is not known.

Study conclusions and caveats: Later, an analysis showed that TCR beta chains associated with HLA were more clonally expanded than others that were equally common.

The PCR contained 60 Vbeta and 13 Jbeta primers. The repertoire was sequenced with immunoSEQ multiplex PCR; TCRdb's copy has only in-frame clones and lacks some. The data contain 100,000 or so clones, more than 75% of them singletons. Unmatched junction bases numbered 2, after V lost 3 bases and J lost 5 bases. Germline V gives CDR1 SGHTA, CDR2 FQGNSA. The CDR3 totals 14 residues. This clonotype originated in a man aged 30 to 39 in good health and CMV-seropositive. J is TRBJ2-5 and V is TRBV7-2; 11 nucleotides line up with TRBD2. Sequencing used PBMCs. The CDR3 DNA sequence: TGTGCCAGCAGCTTTAGCGGGGGGGCGGAGACCCAGTACTTC. Translation gives CASSFSGGAETQYF. The full variable domain, in which reference TRBV7-2 and TRBJ2-5 provide the parts outside the CDR3, is GAGVSQSPSNKVTEKGKDVELRCDPISGHTALYWYRQSLGQGLEFLIYFQGNSAPDKSGLPSDRFSAERTGGSVSTLTIQRTQQEDSAVYLCASSFSGGAETQYFGPGTRLLVL.